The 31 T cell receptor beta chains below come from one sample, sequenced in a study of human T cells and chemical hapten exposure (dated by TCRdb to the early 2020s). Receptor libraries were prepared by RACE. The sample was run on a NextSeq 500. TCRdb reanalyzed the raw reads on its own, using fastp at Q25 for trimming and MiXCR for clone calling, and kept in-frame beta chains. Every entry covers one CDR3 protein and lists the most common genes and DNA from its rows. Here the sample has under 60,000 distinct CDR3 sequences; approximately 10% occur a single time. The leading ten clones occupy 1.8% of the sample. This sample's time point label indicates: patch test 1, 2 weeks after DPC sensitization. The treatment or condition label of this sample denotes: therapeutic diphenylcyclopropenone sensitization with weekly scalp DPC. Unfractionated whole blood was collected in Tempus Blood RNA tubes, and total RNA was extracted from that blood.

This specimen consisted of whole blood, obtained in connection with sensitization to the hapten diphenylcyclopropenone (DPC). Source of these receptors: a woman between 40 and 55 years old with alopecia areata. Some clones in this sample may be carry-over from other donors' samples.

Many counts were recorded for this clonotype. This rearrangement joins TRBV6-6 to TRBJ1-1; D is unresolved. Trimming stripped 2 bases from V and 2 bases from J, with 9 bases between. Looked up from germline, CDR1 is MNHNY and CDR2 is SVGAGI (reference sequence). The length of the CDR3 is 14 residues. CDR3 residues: CASSYPSRNTEAFF. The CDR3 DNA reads TGTGCCAGCAGTTACCCCAGTAGAAACACTGAAGCTTTCTTT.

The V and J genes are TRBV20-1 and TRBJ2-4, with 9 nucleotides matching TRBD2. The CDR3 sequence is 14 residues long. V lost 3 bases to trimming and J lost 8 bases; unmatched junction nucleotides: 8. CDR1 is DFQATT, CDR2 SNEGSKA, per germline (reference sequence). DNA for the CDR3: TGCAGTGCTAGGCGGGAGGGCCTATTAGACATTCAGTACTTC. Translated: CSARREGLLDIQYF.

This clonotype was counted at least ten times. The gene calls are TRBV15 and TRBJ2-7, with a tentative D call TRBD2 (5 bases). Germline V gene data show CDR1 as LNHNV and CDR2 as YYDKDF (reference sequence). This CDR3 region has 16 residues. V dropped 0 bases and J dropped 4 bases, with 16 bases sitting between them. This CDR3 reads CATSRDLPGTGYEQYF. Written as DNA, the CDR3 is TGTGCCACCAGCAGAGATTTGCCGGGAACTGGGTACGAGCAGTACTTC. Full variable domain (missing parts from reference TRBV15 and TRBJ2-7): DAMVIQNPRYQVTQFGKPVTLSCSQTLNHNVMYWYQQKSSQAPKLLFHYYDKDFNNEADTPDNFQSRRPNTSFCFLDIRSPGLGDTAMYLCATSRDLPGTGYEQYFGPGTRLTVT.

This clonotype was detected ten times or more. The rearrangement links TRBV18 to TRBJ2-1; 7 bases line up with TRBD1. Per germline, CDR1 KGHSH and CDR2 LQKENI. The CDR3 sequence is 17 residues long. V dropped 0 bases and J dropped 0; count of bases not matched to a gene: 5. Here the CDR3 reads CASSPPTGHSSYNEQFF. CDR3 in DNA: TGTGCCAGCTCACCACCGACAGGGCACAGCTCCTACAATGAGCAGTTCTTC.

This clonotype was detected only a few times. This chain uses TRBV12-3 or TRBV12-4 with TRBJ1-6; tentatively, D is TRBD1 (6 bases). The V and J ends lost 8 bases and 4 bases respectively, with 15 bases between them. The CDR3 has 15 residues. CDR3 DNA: TGTGCCAGCTGGGGCGGGGGGACATATAATTCACCCCTCCACTTT. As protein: CASWGGGTYNSPLHF.

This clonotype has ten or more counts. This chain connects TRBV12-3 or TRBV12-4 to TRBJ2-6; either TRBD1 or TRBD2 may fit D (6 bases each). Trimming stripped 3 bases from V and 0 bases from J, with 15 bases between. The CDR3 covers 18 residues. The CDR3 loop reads CASSLGGTLGSGANVLTF. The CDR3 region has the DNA TGTGCCAGCAGTTTGGGGGGCACCCTAGGCTCTGGGGCCAACGTCCTGACTTTC.

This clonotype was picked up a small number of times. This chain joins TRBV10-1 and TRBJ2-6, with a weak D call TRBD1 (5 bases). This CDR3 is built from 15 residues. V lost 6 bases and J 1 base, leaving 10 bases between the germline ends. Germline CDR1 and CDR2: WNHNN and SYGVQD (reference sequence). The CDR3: CASSPGHSGANVLTF. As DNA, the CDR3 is TGCGCCAGCAGCCCCGGACATTCTGGGGCCAACGTCCTGACTTTC.

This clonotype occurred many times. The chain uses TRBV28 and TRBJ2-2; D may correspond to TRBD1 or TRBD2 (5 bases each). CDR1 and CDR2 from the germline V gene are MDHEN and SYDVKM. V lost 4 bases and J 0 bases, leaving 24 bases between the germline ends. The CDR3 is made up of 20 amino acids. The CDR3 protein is CASSSPTLGRPQSNTGELFF. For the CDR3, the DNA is TGTGCCAGCAGTTCGCCCACCTTGGGACGCCCCCAGTCGAACACCGGGGAGCTGTTTTTT.

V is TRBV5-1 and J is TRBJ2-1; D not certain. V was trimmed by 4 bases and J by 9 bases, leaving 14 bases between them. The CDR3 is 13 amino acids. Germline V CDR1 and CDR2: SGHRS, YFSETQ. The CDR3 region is CASSPSPKPEQFF. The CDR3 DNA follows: TGCGCCAGCAGCCCTAGTCCCAAACCTGAGCAGTTCTTC.

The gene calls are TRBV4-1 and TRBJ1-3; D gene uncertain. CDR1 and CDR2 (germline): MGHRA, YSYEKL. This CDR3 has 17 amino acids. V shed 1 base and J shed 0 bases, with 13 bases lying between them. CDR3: CASSQAPPFSSGNTIYF. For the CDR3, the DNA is TGCGCCAGCAGCCAAGCTCCCCCCTTCAGCTCTGGAAACACCATATATTTT.

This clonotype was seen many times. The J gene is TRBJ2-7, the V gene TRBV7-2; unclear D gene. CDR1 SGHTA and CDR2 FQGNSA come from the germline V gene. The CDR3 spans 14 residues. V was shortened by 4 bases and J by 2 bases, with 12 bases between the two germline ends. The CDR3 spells CASSSRHGTYEQYF. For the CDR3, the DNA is TGTGCCAGCAGCTCACGACACGGAACCTACGAGCAGTACTTC.

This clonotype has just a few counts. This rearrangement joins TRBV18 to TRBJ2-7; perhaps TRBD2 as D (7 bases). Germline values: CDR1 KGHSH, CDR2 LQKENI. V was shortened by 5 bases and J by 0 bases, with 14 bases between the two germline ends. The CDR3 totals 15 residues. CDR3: CASSSAGQGSYEQYF. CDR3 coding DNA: TGTGCCAGCTCATCAGCGGGACAAGGCTCCTACGAGCAGTACTTC.

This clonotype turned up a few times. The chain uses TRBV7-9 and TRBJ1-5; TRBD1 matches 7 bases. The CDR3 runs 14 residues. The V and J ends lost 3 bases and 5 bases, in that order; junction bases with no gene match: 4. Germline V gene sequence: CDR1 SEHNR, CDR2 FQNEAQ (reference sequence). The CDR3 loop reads CASSFGTAYQPQHF. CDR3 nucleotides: TGTGCCAGCAGCTTTGGGACAGCTTATCAGCCCCAGCATTTT. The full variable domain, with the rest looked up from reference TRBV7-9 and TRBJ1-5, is DTGVSQNPRHKITKRGQNVTFRCDPISEHNRLYWYRQTLGQGPEFLTYFQNEAQLEKSRLLSDRFSAERPKGSFSTLEIQRTEQGDSAMYLCASSFGTAYQPQHFGDGTRLSIL.

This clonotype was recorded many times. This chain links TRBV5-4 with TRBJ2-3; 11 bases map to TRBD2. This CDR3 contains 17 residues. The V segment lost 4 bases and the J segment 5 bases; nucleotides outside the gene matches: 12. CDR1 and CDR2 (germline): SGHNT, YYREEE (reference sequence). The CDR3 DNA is TGTGCCAGCAGCCTCCTTAGCGGGAGGGCCGGGGGAGATACGCAGTATTTT. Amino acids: CASSLLSGRAGGDTQYF.

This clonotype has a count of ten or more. Here the CDR3 reads CASSFDRGDTEAFF. DNA for the CDR3: TGCGCCAGCAGCTTTGACAGGGGAGACACTGAAGCTTTCTTT. V gene TRBV5-1 combines with J gene TRBJ1-1; 8 bases agree with TRBD1. Germline lookup yields CDR1 SGHRS and CDR2 YFSETQ. This CDR3 has 14 residues. V shed 2 bases, J shed 3 bases, and the junction held 3 bases outside the gene matches.

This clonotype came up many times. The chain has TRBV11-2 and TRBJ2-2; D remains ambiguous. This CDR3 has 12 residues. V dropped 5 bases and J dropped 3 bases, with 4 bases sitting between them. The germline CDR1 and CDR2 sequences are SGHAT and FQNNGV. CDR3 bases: TGTGCCAGCAGCGTTTACACCGGGGAGCTGTTTTTT. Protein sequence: CASSVYTGELFF.

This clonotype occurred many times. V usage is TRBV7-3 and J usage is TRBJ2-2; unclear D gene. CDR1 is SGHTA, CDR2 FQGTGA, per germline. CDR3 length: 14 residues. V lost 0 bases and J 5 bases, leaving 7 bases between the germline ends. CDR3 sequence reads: CASSLTDLTGELFF. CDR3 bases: TGTGCCAGCAGCTTAACTGACCTAACCGGGGAGCTGTTTTTT. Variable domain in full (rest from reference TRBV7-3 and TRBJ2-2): GAGVSQTPSNKVTEKGKYVELRCDPISGHTALYWYRQSLGQGPEFLIYFQGTGAADDSGLPNDRFFAVRPEGSVSTLKIQRTERGDSAVYLCASSLTDLTGELFFGEGSRLTVL.

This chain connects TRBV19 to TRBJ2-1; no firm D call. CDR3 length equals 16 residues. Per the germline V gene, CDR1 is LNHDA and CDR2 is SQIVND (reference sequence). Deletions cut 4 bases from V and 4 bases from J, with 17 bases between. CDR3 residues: CASSNPWAETYNEQFF. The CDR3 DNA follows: TGTGCCAGTAGTAACCCCTGGGCAGAGACTTACAATGAGCAGTTCTTC. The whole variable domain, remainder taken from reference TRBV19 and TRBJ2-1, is DGGITQSPKYLFRKEGQNVTLSCEQNLNHDAMYWYRQDPGQGLRLIYYSQIVNDFQKGDIAEGYSVSREKKESFPLTVTSAQKNPTAFYLCASSNPWAETYNEQFFGPGTRLTVL.

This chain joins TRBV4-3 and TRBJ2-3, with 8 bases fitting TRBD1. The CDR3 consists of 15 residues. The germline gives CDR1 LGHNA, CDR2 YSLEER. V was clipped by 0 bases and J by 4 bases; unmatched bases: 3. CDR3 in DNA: TGCGCCAGCAGCCAAGAAACACAGGGGGCAGATACGCAGTATTTT. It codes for CASSQETQGADTQYF.

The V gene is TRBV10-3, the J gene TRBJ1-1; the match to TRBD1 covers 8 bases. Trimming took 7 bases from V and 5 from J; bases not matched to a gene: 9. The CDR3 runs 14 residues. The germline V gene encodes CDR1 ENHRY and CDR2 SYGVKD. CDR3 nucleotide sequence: TGTGCCATCACCGCCACAGGGGGAAGGACTGAAGCTTTCTTT. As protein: CAITATGGRTEAFF.

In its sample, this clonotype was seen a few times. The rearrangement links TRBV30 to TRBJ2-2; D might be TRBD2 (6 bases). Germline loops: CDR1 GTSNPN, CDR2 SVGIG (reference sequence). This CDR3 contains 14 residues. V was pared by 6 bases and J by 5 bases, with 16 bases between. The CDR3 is CACGGVQQTGELFF. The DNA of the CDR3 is TGTGCCTGCGGGGGAGTCCAACAGACCGGGGAGCTGTTTTTT.

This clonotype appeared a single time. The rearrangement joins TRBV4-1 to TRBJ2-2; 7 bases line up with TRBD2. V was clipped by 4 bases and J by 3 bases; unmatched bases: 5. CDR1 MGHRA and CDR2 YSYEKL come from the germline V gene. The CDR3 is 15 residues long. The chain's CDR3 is CASSPPAGYTGELFF. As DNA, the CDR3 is TGCGCCAGCAGCCCCCCAGCGGGATACACCGGGGAGCTGTTTTTT.

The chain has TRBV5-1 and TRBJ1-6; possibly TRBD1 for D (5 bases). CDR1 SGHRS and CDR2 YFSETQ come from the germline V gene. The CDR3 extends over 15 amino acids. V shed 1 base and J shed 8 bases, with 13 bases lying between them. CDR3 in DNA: TGCGCCAGCAGCTTGCAGCAGGGCGATTATTCACCCCTCCACTTT. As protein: CASSLQQGDYSPLHF.

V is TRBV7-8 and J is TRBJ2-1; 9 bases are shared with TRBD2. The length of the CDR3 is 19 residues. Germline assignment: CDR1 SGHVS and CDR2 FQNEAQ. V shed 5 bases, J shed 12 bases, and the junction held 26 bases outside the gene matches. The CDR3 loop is CASSVPPGSGGLLGGVQFF. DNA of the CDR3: TGTGCCAGCAGCGTCCCCCCCGGGAGCGGGGGGCTGCTTGGGGGTGTGCAGTTCTTC.

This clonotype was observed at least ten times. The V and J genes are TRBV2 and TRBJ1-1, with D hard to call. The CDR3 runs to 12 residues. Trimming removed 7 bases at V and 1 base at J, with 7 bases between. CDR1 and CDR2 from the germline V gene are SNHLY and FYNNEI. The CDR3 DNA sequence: TGTGCCAGCACATATTCGAACACTGAAGCTTTCTTT. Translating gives CASTYSNTEAFF.

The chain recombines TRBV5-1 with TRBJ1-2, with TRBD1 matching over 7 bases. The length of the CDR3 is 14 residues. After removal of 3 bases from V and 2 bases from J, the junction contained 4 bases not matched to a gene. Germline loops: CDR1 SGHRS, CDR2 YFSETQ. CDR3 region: CASSSSGGNYGYTF. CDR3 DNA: TGCGCCAGCAGCTCGTCAGGGGGGAACTATGGCTACACCTTC.

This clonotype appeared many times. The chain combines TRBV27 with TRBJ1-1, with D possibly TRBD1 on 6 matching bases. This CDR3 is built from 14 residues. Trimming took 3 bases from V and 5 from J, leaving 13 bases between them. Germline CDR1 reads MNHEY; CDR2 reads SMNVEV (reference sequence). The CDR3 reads CASSLALRGTEAFF. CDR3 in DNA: TGTGCCAGCAGTTTGGCTTTGAGGGGGACTGAAGCTTTCTTT.

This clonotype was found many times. Here the CDR3 DNA reads TGTGCCAGTAGTATACAGGTAGCCAATCAGCCCCAGCATTTT. This translates into CASSIQVANQPQHF. The V call is TRBV19, the J call TRBJ1-5; D is unclear. Germline lookup yields CDR1 LNHDA and CDR2 SQIVND (reference sequence). The CDR3 is 14 amino acids. V was trimmed by 2 bases and J by 3 bases, leaving 8 bases between them.

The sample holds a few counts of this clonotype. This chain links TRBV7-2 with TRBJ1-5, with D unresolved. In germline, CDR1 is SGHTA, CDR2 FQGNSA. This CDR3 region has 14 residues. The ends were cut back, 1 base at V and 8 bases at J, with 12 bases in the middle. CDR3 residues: CASSLGPGGKPQHF. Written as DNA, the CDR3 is TGTGCCAGCAGCTTAGGACCGGGCGGTAAGCCCCAGCATTTT.

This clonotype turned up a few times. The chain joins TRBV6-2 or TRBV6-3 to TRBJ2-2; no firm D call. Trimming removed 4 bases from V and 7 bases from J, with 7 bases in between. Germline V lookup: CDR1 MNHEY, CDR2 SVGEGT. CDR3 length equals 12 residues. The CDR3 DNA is TGTGCCAGCAGTTCGCCGAGCGGGGAGCTGTTTTTT. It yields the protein CASSSPSGELFF.

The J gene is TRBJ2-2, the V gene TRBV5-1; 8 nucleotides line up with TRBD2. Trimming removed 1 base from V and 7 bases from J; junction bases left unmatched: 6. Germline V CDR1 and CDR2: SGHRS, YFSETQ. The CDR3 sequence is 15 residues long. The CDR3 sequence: CASSLSGSYVGELFF. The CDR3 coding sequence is TGCGCCAGCAGCTTGAGCGGGAGCTACGTCGGGGAGCTGTTTTTT.